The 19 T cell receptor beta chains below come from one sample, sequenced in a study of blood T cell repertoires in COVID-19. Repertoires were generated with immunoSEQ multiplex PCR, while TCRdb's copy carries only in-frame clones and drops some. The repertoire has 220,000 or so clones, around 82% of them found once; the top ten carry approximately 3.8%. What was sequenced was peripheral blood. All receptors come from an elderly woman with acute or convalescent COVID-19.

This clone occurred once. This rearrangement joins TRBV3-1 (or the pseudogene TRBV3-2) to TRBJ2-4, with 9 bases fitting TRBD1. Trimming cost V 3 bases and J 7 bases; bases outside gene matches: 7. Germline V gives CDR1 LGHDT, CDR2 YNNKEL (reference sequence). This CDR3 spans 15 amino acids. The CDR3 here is CASSQGTGKLNIQYF. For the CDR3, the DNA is TGTGCCAGCAGCCAGGGGACAGGGAAGTTGAACATTCAGTACTTC.

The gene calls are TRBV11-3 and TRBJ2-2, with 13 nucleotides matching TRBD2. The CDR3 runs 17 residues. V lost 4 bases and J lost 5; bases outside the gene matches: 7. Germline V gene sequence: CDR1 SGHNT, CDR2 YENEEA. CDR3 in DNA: TGTGCCAGCAGCTCTCCAGGACTAGCGGGGGTGACCGGGGAGCTGTTTTTT. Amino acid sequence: CASSSPGLAGVTGELFF.

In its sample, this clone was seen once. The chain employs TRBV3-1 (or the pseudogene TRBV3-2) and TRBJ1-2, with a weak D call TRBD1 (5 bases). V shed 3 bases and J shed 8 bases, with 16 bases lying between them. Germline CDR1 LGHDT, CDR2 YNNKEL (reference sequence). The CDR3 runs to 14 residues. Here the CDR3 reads CASSQDKRLLGYTF. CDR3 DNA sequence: TGTGCCAGCAGCCAGGACAAGAGGCTGTTAGGCTACACCTTC.

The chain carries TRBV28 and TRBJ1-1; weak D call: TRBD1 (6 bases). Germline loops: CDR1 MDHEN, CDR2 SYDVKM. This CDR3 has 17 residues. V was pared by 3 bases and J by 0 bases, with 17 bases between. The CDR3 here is CASSLTGRVGVNTEAFF. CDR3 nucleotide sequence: TGTGCCAGCAGTTTGACAGGTAGGGTGGGGGTGAACACTGAAGCTTTCTTT. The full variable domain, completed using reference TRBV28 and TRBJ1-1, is DVKVTQSSRYLVKRTGEKVFLECVQDMDHENMFWYRQDPGLGLRLIYFSYDVKMKEKGDIPEGYSVSREKKERFSLILESASTNQTSMYLCASSLTGRVGVNTEAFFGQGTRLTVV.

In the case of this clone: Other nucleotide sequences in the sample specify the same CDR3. The CDR3 protein is CSASGAATNEKLFF. CDR3 coding DNA: TGCAGTGCTAGTGGGGCCGCAACTAATGAAAAACTGTTTTTT. V gene TRBV20-1 combines with J gene TRBJ1-4; TRBD1 is a possible D gene (5 bases). The CDR3 runs 14 residues. Germline V lookup: CDR1 DFQATT, CDR2 SNEGSKA (reference sequence). The V and J ends lost 3 bases and 0 bases respectively, with 8 bases between them.

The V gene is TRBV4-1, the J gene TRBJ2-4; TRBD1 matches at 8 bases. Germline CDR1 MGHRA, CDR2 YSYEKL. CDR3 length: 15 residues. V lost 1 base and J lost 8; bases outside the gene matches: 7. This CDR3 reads CASSQGAGGVDIQYF. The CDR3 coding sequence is TGCGCCAGCAGCCAAGGGGCAGGGGGCGTCGACATTCAGTACTTC.

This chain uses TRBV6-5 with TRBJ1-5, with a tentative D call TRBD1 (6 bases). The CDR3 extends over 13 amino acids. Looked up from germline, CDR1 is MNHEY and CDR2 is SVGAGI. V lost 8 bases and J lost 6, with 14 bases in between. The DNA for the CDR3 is TGTGCCAGCGCCCGGGCAGGGGCTCAGCCCCAGCATTTT. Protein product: CASARAGAQPQHF.

CDR3 in amino acids: CASSIGGIRESQYF. In DNA form, the CDR3 reads TGTGCCAGTAGTATAGGAGGGATACGGGAGTCGCAGTATTTT. The chain combines TRBV19 with TRBJ2-3, with D maybe TRBD2 (6 bases). The CDR3 spans 14 residues. Per germline, CDR1 LNHDA and CDR2 SQIVND (reference sequence). Trimming pared 1 base from V and 10 bases from J, leaving 15 bases between.

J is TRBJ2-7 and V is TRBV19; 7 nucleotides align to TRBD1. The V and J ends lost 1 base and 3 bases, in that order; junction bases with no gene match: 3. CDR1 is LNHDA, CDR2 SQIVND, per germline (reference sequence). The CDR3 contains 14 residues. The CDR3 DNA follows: TGTGCCAGTAGTATAGGCCGACAGGGCTACGAGCAGTACTTC. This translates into CASSIGRQGYEQYF.

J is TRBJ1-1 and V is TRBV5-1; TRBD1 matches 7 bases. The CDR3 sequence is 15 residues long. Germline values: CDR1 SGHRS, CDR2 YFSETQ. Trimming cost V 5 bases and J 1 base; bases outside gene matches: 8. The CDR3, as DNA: TGCGCCAGCAGACGCTGGACAGGTGAGAACACTGAAGCTTTCTTT. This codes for CASRRWTGENTEAFF.

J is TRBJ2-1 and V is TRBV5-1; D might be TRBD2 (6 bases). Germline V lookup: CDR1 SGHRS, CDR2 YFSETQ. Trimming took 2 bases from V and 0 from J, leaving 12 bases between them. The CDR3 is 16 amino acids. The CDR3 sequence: CASSFISGRSYNEQFF. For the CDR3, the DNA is TGCGCCAGCAGCTTCATTAGCGGACGCTCCTACAATGAGCAGTTCTTC.

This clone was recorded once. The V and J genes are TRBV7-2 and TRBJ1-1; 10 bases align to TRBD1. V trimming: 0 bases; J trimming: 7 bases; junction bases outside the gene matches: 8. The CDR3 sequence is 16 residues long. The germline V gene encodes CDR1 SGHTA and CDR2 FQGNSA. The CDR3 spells CASSLAPGGQGFEAFF. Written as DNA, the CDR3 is TGTGCCAGCAGCTTAGCCCCAGGGGGACAGGGGTTTGAAGCTTTCTTT.

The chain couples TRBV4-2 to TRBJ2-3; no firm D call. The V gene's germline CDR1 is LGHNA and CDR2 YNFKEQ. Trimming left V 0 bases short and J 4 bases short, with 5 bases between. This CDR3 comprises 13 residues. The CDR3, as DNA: TGTGCCAGCAGCCAAGACGTCGCAGATACGCAGTATTTT. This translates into CASSQDVADTQYF.

CDR3 in DNA: TGTGCCACCTCCGGGACAGGGGGCAACTATGGCTACACCTTC. Its protein product is CATSGTGGNYGYTF. This rearrangement joins TRBV28 to TRBJ1-2; 12 nucleotides match TRBD1. Germline CDR1 and CDR2: MDHEN and SYDVKM. V shed 10 bases and J 2 bases; nucleotides not matched to a gene: 5. The CDR3 has 14 residues.

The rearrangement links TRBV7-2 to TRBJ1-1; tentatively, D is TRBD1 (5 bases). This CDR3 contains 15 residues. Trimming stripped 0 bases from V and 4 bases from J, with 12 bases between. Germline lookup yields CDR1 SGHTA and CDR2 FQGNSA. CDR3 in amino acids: CASSLAAGKGTEAFF. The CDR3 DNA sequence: TGTGCCAGCAGCTTAGCGGCAGGGAAGGGCACTGAAGCTTTCTTT. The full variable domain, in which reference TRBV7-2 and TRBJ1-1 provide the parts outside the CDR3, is GAGVSQSPSNKVTEKGKDVELRCDPISGHTALYWYRQSLGQGLEFLIYFQGNSAPDKSGLPSDRFSAERTGGSVSTLTIQRTQQEDSAVYLCASSLAAGKGTEAFFGQGTRLTVV.

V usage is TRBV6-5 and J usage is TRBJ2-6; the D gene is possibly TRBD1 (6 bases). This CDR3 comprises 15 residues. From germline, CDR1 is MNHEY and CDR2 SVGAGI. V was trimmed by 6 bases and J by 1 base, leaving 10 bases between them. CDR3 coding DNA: TGTGCCAGCAGCACCCAGGGGTCTGGGGCCAACGTCCTGACTTTC. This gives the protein CASSTQGSGANVLTF.

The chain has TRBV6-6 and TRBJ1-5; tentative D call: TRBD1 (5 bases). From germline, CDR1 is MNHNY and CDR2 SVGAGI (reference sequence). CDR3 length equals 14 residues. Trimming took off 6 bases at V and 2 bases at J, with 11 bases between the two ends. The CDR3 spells CASSPTVRNQPQHF. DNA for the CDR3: TGTGCCAGCAGCCCGACAGTCCGCAATCAGCCCCAGCATTTT.

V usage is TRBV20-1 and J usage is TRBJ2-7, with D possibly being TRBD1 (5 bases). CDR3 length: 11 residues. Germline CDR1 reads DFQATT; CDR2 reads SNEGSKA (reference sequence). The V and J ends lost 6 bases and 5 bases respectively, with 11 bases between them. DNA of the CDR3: TGCAGTGCAGCAGGGTCCGACGAGCAGTACTTC. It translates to CSAAGSDEQYF.

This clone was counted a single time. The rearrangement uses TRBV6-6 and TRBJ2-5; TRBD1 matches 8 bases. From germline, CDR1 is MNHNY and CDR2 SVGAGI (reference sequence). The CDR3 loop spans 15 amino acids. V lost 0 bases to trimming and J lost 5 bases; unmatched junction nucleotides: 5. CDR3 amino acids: CASSYSRTGRETQYF. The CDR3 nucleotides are TGTGCCAGCAGTTACTCCAGGACAGGGAGGGAGACCCAGTACTTC.